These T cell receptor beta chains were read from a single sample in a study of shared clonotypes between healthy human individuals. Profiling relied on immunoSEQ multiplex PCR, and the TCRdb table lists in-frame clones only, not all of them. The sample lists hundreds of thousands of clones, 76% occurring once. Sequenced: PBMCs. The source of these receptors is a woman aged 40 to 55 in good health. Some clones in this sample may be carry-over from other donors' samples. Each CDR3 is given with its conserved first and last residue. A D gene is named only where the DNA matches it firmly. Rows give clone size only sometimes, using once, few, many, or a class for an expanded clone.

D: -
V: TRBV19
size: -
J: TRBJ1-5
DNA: TGTGCCAGTAGACCTCCTGGGTTTAGCAATCAGCCCCAGCATTTT
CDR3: CASRPPGFSNQPQHF

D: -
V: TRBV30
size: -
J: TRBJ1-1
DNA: TGTGCCTGGCAAAGACCGAACACTGAAGCTCTCTTT
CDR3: CAWQRPNTEALF

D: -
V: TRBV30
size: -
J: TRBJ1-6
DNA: TGTGCCTGGTCAGTTCTCAATTCACCCCTCCACTTT
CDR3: CAWSVLNSPLHF

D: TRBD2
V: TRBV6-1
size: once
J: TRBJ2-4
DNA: TGTGCCAGCAGTGCGGGGACTAGCGGGAGGGGTGTGGCCAAAAACATTCAGTACTTC
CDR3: CASSAGTSGRGVAKNIQYF

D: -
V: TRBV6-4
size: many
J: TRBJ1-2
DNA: TGTGCCAGCAGTGTCTCGGCCGGGCAGGACTATGGCTACACCTTC
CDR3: CASSVSAGQDYGYTF

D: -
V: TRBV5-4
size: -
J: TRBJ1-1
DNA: TGTGCCAGCAGCCCTAAGGGCGGGAACACTGAAGCTTTCTTT
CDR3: CASSPKGGNTEAFF

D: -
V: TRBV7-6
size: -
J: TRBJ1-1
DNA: TGTGCCAGCAGCTTAAGTTCCGTGACCACTGAAGCTTTCTTT
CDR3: CASSLSSVTTEAFF

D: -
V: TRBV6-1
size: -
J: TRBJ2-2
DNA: TGTGCCAGCAGTGAAGGTTGGGACACCGGGGAGCTGTTTTTT
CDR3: CASSEGWDTGELFF

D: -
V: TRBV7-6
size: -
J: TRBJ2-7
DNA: TGTGCCAGCAGCTCCAACAGGGACTTGGAGCAGTACTTC
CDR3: CASSSNRDLEQYF

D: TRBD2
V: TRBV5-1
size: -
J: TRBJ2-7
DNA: TGCGCCAGCAGCTTGAATAGCGGGAGCTCCGGGCAGTACTTC
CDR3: CASSLNSGSSGQYF

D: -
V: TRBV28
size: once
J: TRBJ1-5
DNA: TGTGCCGCATTATCCTCTTATAGCAATCAGCCCCAGCATTTT
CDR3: CAALSSYSNQPQHF

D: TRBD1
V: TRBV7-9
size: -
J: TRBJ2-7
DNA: TGTGCCAGCAGCACTACAGGGGGCATCGGTGTATACGAGCAGTACTTC
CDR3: CASSTTGGIGVYEQYF

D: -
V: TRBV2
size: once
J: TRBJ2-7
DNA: TGTGCCAGCAGTGAGGAGGTAGGGATATTGTACGAGCAGTACTTC
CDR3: CASSEEVGILYEQYF

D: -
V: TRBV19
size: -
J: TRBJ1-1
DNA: TGTGCCAGTAGTATCGGACAGAACACTGAAGCTTTCTTT
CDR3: CASSIGQNTEAFF

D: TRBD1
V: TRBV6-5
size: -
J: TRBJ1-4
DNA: TGTGCCAGCAGTACCGGGACAGGGAATGAAAAACTGTTTTTT
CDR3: CASSTGTGNEKLFF

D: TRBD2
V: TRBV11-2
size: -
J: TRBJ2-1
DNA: TGTGCCAGCAGCTCGGGGGGGAATGAGCAGTTCTTC
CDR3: CASSSGGNEQFF

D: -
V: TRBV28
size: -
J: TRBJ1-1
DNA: TGTGCCAGCAGCCCTCTGGGTATCACTGAAGCTTTCTTT
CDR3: CASSPLGITEAFF

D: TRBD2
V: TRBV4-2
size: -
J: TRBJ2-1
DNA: TGTGCCAGCAGCCAACTTAGTACTAGCGGGAGAGACAATGAGCAGTTCTTC
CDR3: CASSQLSTSGRDNEQFF

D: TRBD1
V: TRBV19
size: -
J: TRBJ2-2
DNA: TGTGCCAGTAGACCGGGACAGGGGGCCGGGGAGCTGTTTTTT
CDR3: CASRPGQGAGELFF

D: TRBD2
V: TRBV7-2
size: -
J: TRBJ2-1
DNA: TGTGCCAGCAGCTTACCCTTAGCGGGAGCGGGGCTAAATGAGCAGTTCTTC
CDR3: CASSLPLAGAGLNEQFF

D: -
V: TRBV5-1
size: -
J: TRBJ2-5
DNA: TGCGCCAGCAGCTCTCGCAGAACTGTACAAGAGACCCAGTACTTC
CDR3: CASSSRRTVQETQYF

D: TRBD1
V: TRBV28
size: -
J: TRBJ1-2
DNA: TGTGCCAGCAGCTCGCCCGGGACAGGAGGCGGCTACACCTTC
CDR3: CASSSPGTGGGYTF